The T cell receptor (beta chain) described here comes from a study of T-cell memory formation after mild COVID-19. This clonotype was seen at least ten times. Antigen unknown. UMIs and sample barcodes were carried by the TCR alpha and TCR beta cDNA libraries that 5'RACE produced using constant-segment primers. Each CDR3 protein gets one entry after TCRdb re-called the 5' RACE reads with MiXCR. In the table there are roughly 260,000 distinct CDR3 sequences, less than 20% of which are singletons. The CDR3 covers 15 residues. Between the trimmed V and J ends, which lost 0 bases and 1 base, there was a span of 10 bases. Germline V gives CDR1 SGDLS, CDR2 YYNGEE. Findings and caveats of the study: The authors did not confirm SARS-CoV-2 specificity of second-wave clones peaking day 37. Cross-reactive memory apparently joined, as some responding clones appeared in pre-infection memory.

The rearrangement links TRBV9 to TRBJ1-1, with D maybe TRBD1 (5 bases). Sequenced sample: PBMCs or a T cell subset sorted from them (not recorded which). The receptor was derived from a man aged 18 to 29 who had mild COVID-19 (a few samples of this study predate the infection). Cell type and time point are not known. DNA for the CDR3: TGTGCCAGCAGCGTAGATTGGGGGGGGAACACTGAAGCTTTCTTT. It encodes CASSVDWGGNTEAFF.